This is a list of T cell receptor beta chains from one sample in a study of CD8 T cells in ankylosing spondylitis. TCRdb reprocessed the 5' RACE reads with MiXCR, giving one entry per CDR3 protein. The sample has hundreds of thousands of distinct CDR3 sequences, around 20% seen once. Sequenced sample: blood, either unsorted or a sorted T cell fraction (not recorded which). The receptors originated from a female donor with ankylosing spondylitis or in good health (not recorded which). Each CDR3 is given with its conserved first and last residue. Each record gives: clone size, D gene, V gene, J gene, CDR3 DNA, CDR3 protein. The D gene is left open where the match is weak. Some rows have no size entry. The others give once, few or many, or a class for an expanded clone.

>NA|NA|TRBV19|TRBJ2-1
TGTGCCAGTAGCCCTACCCCTCAGAGTTCCTACAATGAGCAGTTCTTC
CASSPTPQSSYNEQFF
>many|NA|TRBV7-9|TRBJ2-1
TGTGCCAGCAGCTTAGGAGCGTCATCCTACAATGAGCAGTTCTTC
CASSLGASSYNEQFF
>few|TRBD2|TRBV4-3|TRBJ2-1
TGCGCCAGCAGCCAAGAAGGACTAGCGGGTTCCAATGAGCAGTTCTTC
CASSQEGLAGSNEQFF
>NA|TRBD2|TRBV29-1|TRBJ2-2
TGCAGCGTTCGGGCTAGCGGGAGGTACACGTCCGGGGAGCTGTTTTTT
CSVRASGRYTSGELFF
>few|NA|TRBV25-1|TRBJ1-2
TGTGCCAGCACCGGACTCTATGGCTACACCTTC
CASTGLYGYTF
>many|NA|TRBV4-3|TRBJ2-3
TGCGCCAGCAGCCAAGATTACCGGCAGGGAGGAGATACGCAGTATTTT
CASSQDYRQGGDTQYF
>few|TRBD1|TRBV6-1|TRBJ1-1
TGTGCCAGCAGTCGCGGGACAGGGGACACTGAAGCTTTCTTT
CASSRGTGDTEAFF
>few|TRBD2|TRBV7-9|TRBJ2-1
TGTGCCAGCAGACGTGGACTAGCGGGAGTCAATGAGCAGTTCTTC
CASRRGLAGVNEQFF
>once|TRBD2|TRBV7-2|TRBJ2-3
TGTGCCAGCAGCTTAGTGGGACTAGCAGATACGCAGTATTTT
CASSLVGLADTQYF
>NA|TRBD1|TRBV28|TRBJ2-7
TGTGCCAGCAGCCTATCCGGGACAGCCAACACCTACGAGCAGTACTTC
CASSLSGTANTYEQYF
>few|TRBD2|TRBV15|TRBJ2-1
TGTGCCACCAGCAGAGAGGCGGGAGGGCCATATGAGCAGTTCTTC
CATSREAGGPYEQFF
>NA|NA|TRBV6-4|TRBJ1-5
TGTGCCAGCAGTATTTCCCAGGGTCAGCCCCAGCATTTT
CASSISQGQPQHF
>few|TRBD2|TRBV6-1|TRBJ2-2
TGTGCCAGCAGCCGAGGACTAGCGGGAGGGAGGCCCGGGGAGCTGTTTTTT
CASSRGLAGGRPGELFF
>few|NA|TRBV27|TRBJ2-7
TGTGCCAGCGGGCGCGAGGAGCAGTACTTC
CASGREEQYF
>few|NA|TRBV30|TRBJ2-3
TGTGCCTGGAGAAACAGGGTTAGCACAGATACGCAGTATTTT
CAWRNRVSTDTQYF
>NA|NA|TRBV18|TRBJ2-4
TGTGCCAGCTCACCTTTGGACGCCGAAAACATTCAGTACTTC
CASSPLDAENIQYF
>few|NA|TRBV5-5|TRBJ2-1
TGTGCCAGCAGCTTTCCAGGAGTTTTTTACAATGAGCAGTTCTTC
CASSFPGVFYNEQFF
>few|TRBD1|TRBV5-1|TRBJ2-7
TGCGCCAGCAGCTCGAGAACCGGGACAGGGGGTTTCAGTGAGCAGTACTTC
CASSSRTGTGGFSEQYF
>few|NA|TRBV24-1|TRBJ2-5
TGTGCCACCAGTGGGACAGTGGAAGAGACCCAGTACTTC
CATSGTVEETQYF
>NA|NA|TRBV5-4|TRBJ2-3
TGTGCCAGCAGCTCCGAGCGGGGCACAGATACGCAGTATTTT
CASSSERGTDTQYF
>few|TRBD1|TRBV19|TRBJ2-2
TGTGCCAGTAGTATCCGAGGACAGGGGACCGGGGAGCTGTTTTTT
CASSIRGQGTGELFF
>few|NA|TRBV6-1|TRBJ1-1
TGTGCCAGCAGTAAGCGGGCTGGCAGAGAGAACACTGAAGCTTTCTTT
CASSKRAGRENTEAFF
>many|NA|TRBV12-3/TRBV12-4|TRBJ2-6
TGTGCCAGCAGCCTTGGACAGTCCTCTGGGGCCAACGTCCTGACTTTC
CASSLGQSSGANVLTF
>NA|NA|TRBV5-6|TRBJ1-2
TGTGCCAGCAGCTTGGCATGGGGAGGGGACGGCTACACCTTC
CASSLAWGGDGYTF
>NA|NA|TRBV6-2/TRBV6-3|TRBJ2-7
TGTGCCAGCCAACCTAACGTATTAGGCGAGCAGTACTTC
CASQPNVLGEQYF
>NA|NA|TRBV20-1|TRBJ1-2
TGCAGTGCTAGAGACCGTAGGATTGAGGCACACTCCACTGGCTACACCTTC
CSARDRRIEAHSTGYTF
>NA|TRBD2|TRBV20-1|TRBJ2-7
TGCAGTGCTAGTGAGCGGGGAATCTCCTACGAGCAGTACTTC
CSASERGISYEQYF
>many|NA|TRBV5-1|TRBJ2-2
TGCGCCAGCAGCTTTTTAGGGGCCCACACCGGGGAGCTGTTTTTT
CASSFLGAHTGELFF
>NA|NA|TRBV29-1|TRBJ1-1
TGCAGCGTTGATTCCCCGTCAGGGCATGAAGCTTTCTTT
CSVDSPSGHEAFF
>few|NA|TRBV12-3/TRBV12-4|TRBJ1-5
TGTGCCAGCAGGCAGGGAGGCAGTCAGCCCCAGCATTTT
CASRQGGSQPQHF
>many|NA|TRBV29-1|TRBJ1-1
TGCAGCGTGGGTGGGGATGGCACTGAAGCTTTCTTT
CSVGGDGTEAFF
>many|NA|TRBV20-1|TRBJ1-6
TGCAGTGCCAGGATCACCGAGGGGACGTTTAATTCACCCCTCCACTTT
CSARITEGTFNSPLHF
>many|NA|TRBV29-1|TRBJ1-2
TGCAGCGTTGAAGTAGGCTATGGCTACACCTTC
CSVEVGYGYTF
>few|NA|TRBV5-5|TRBJ1-1
TGTGCCAGCACTCCGACCCCAGGGAGTGTCACTGAAGCTTTCTTT
CASTPTPGSVTEAFF
>once|NA|TRBV12-3/TRBV12-4|TRBJ2-7
TGTGCCAGCAGTTTTCGGGCAGGTGCCTACGAGCAGTACTTC
CASSFRAGAYEQYF
>NA|NA|TRBV20-1|TRBJ2-7
TGCAGTGCTAGATCGGGGTACGAGCAGTACTTC
CSARSGYEQYF
>few|NA|TRBV29-1|TRBJ2-2
TGCAGCGTTCGGCCCGCCGGGGAGCTGTTTTTT
CSVRPAGELFF
>few|NA|TRBV29-1|TRBJ2-1
TGCAGCGTTGGGTCCAGGGGCCCACGTATCAATGAGCAGTTCTTC
CSVGSRGPRINEQFF
>NA|NA|TRBV7-2|TRBJ2-1
TGTGCCAGCAGCTTAGCGCTGTTCAGGGGCAATGAGCAGTTCTTC
CASSLALFRGNEQFF
>NA|TRBD2|TRBV11-2|TRBJ2-3
TGTGCCAGCAGCCTAAGCGGGGAAGGGGCAGATACGCAGTATTTT
CASSLSGEGADTQYF
>NA|NA|TRBV7-8|TRBJ2-3
TGTGCCAGCAGCCCTTTTAGAGTTGACACAGATACGCAGTATTTT
CASSPFRVDTDTQYF
>many|NA|TRBV25-1|TRBJ1-5
TGTGCCAGCAGTGAATCAGCCGGGATGACTCAGCCCCAGCATTTT
CASSESAGMTQPQHF
>few|NA|TRBV4-3|TRBJ1-1
TGCGCCAGCAGCCAAGAATGGGGATTTTACACTGAAGCTTTCTTT
CASSQEWGFYTEAFF
>NA|TRBD2|TRBV10-3|TRBJ2-5
TGTGCCATCAGTGTTGGTACGGGAGGCTGGGAGACCCAGTACTTC
CAISVGTGGWETQYF